Included here is one T cell receptor beta chain sequence, with context. This CDR3 has 15 residues. Per the germline V gene, CDR1 is MNHEY and CDR2 is SMNVEV (reference sequence). Trimming at V came to 3 bases and at J to 2 bases, leaving 4 bases not matched to a gene. This sample stems from a study of shared clonotypes between healthy human individuals. As defined, naive CD8 cells were CD45RO-negative and positively selected for CCR7, with terminally differentiated effector memory CD45RA+ cells excluded. Using immunoSEQ multiplex PCR, the repertoire was profiled, and TCRdb retains in-frame clones only, with some absent. The sample yields millions of clones, roughly 95% seen once.

The TCR was taken from a man between 18 and 35 years old in good health. The specimen was naive CD8+ T cells sorted from blood. The J gene is TRBJ2-7, the V gene TRBV27; 10 bases match TRBD2. The CDR3 loop reads CASSFGLAVTYEQYF. CDR3 nucleotides: TGTGCCAGCAGTTTCGGACTAGCGGTAACCTACGAGCAGTACTTC.